This passage covers 6 T cell receptor beta chains from one sample sequenced in a study of T-cell memory formation after mild COVID-19. Using its own MiXCR run on the 5' RACE reads, TCRdb lists one record per CDR3 protein. The sample holds over 450,000 distinct CDR3 sequences, roughly 21% seen once. Sequencing was performed on PBMCs or a T cell subset sorted from them (not recorded which). The receptor set was obtained from an adult woman who had mild COVID-19 (a few samples of this study predate the infection). Cell type and time point are not known.

This clonotype has only a few counts. V usage is TRBV7-9 and J usage is TRBJ2-1; 9 nucleotides align to TRBD1. After removal of 4 bases from V and 6 bases from J, the junction contained 7 bases not matched to a gene. The CDR3 runs to 15 residues. CDR1 is SEHNR, CDR2 FQNEAQ, per germline (reference sequence). CDR3 sequence: CASSWTGDVRNEQFF. Written as DNA, the CDR3 is TGTGCCAGCAGCTGGACAGGGGATGTTCGCAATGAGCAGTTCTTC.

The chain employs TRBV7-9 and TRBJ2-7, with D unclear. V lost 5 bases, J lost 0 bases, and 8 bases lay in between. The CDR3 runs 13 residues. The V gene's germline CDR1 is SEHNR and CDR2 FQNEAQ (reference sequence). The CDR3 here is CASSPTFSYEQYF. The CDR3 coding sequence is TGTGCCAGCAGCCCTACATTCTCCTACGAGCAGTACTTC.

The chain employs TRBV18 and TRBJ2-1; tentative D call: TRBD1 (5 bases). CDR1 is KGHSH, CDR2 LQKENI, per germline. Trimming removed 6 bases from V and 5 bases from J, with 11 bases in between. This CDR3 is 13 amino acids long. The CDR3 DNA sequence: TGTGCCAGCTCCCAGGGCCGAGACAATGAGCAGTTCTTC. Protein sequence: CASSQGRDNEQFF.

V gene TRBV7-3 combines with J gene TRBJ2-1; D unresolved. V lost 5 bases to trimming and J lost 8 bases, with 13 bases between them. This CDR3 comprises 13 residues. Germline V CDR1 and CDR2: SGHTA, FQGTGA. CDR3 in amino acids: CASSRNPGDEQFF. The CDR3 nucleotides are TGTGCCAGCAGCCGGAACCCTGGCGATGAGCAGTTCTTC.

This clonotype was seen only a few times. The V gene is TRBV23-1, the J gene TRBJ2-7; 10 nucleotides match TRBD2. TRBV23-1 is labeled an ORF, and its function is uncertain. The CDR3 has 16 amino acids. The trim removed 8 bases at V and 4 bases at J, leaving 14 bases unmatched. The DNA of the CDR3 is TGCGCCAGCGGACCAACTAGCGGGATACCACCTTACGAGCAGTACTTC. Its protein is CASGPTSGIPPYEQYF.

In this sample, this clonotype turned up many times. The chain has TRBV7-3 and TRBJ2-1; D unresolved. V was cut by 4 bases and J by 2 bases, with 6 bases left in between. Germline CDR1 reads SGHTA; CDR2 reads FQGTGA. This CDR3 contains 13 residues. The CDR3: CASSSPTYNEQFF. The DNA for the CDR3 is TGTGCCAGCAGCTCCCCAACCTACAATGAGCAGTTCTTC.